This TCR beta chain was sequenced for a study of identical twins (dated by TCRdb to 2015 to 2016). As for the study more broadly: TCR alpha and beta repertoires from monozygotic twins, unrelated adults of various ages and cord blood were deep-sequenced to test whether fetal clonotypes persist. To rule out contamination, the twin experiments were replicated at different times with different library preparation protocols. Broad study findings and their caveats: A weaker excess of twin sharing was found in beta out-of-frame sequences because the signal-to-noise ratio was lowered by fewer shared sequences. Zero-insertion analyses could be partly confounded by invariant T cells such as MAIT and iNKT, though diverse VJ usage argued against such confounding for most clonotypes. Out-of-frame TCR alpha sharing in monozygotic twins was systematically underestimated by recombination models, whereas sharing between unrelated individuals was in agreement with the recombination models. Fewer insertions were carried by abundant cord blood beta clonotypes; a weaker similar trend was observed in young adult naive repertoires, while no such trend was observed in memory repertoires. Out-of-frame TCR alpha sequences shared between twins showed an excess of low generation-probability sequences compared with coincidental sharing between unrelated individuals. Conclusions relied on cross-sectional statistical analysis, since the same donors could not be followed over many years.

Every donor was a healthy Caucasian. Three unrelated non-twin adults were additionally sequenced: a male aged 18 to 30, a male aged 50 to 60 and a female aged 50 to 60. Using Miltenyi CD45RO+ enrichment and human naive T-cell isolation kits, memory (CD45RO+) and naive T cells were isolated from PBMC. The CDR3 holds 15 amino acids from the cysteine to the phenylalanine. Solely the CDR3 DNA is kept, with 45 bases framed from the first base. Trimming takes 7 bases off V and 0 bases off J; junction bases not matched to a gene: 4. The germline V gene sets CDR1 to SGHRS and CDR2 to YFSETQ. About this clonotype: This receptor's antigen is unknown. No quality values exist for individual bases; no much larger clone is one base distant.

Library generation was performed with 5' RACE. Instrument on record: Illumina HiSeq 2000. Template switching introduced a universal primer binding site; the final cDNA contained a unique molecular identifier, enabling accurate counting of TCR cDNA molecules. Specific primers in the conserved constant-segment region were used to synthesize first-strand cDNA for TCR alpha and beta chains. Each cDNA library was double barcoded, with a SMART-Mk sample barcode plus Illumina barcodes, to control for contamination. Two successive PCR steps introduced TruSeq adapter sequences along with Illumina sample barcodes. TCR alpha and beta cDNA libraries were sequenced on the Illumina HiSeq platform with custom primers. On the study's bioinformatics: Unique molecular identifiers were extracted from raw reads with MiGEC, and CDR3 positions were determined with MiXCR. For each individual, recombination models were inferred using an EM algorithm with the repgenHMM and IGoR tools. Shared clonotypes were analyzed with the tcR package in R, and sharing was normalized by the product of cloneset sizes. To study raw recombination without the effects of thymic and clonal selection, out-of-frame nonproductive sequences were analyzed. The raw public reads went through TCRdb reprocessing: fastp at Q25, MiXCR clone calling, in-frame beta chains kept. Each record represents a unique CDR3 protein, reported with the most common genes and DNA among its rows. These V and J calls derive from TCRdb rather than the authors' analysis. This sample has 690,000 or so distinct CDR3 sequences in its table, and around 6% of those were observed once. The ten largest clones capture around 1.7% of the sample.

Sequences were obtained from naive T cells sorted from blood. The sample's cell subset or site, from its label and the paper: cells isolated with a human naive T-cell isolation kit. The sequence is built from TRBV5-1 and TRBJ2-3; 11 central bases correspond to TRBD2. The sequence came from a man younger than 35 in good health. The nucleotide sequence reads as follows: TGCGCCAGCGGGGGACTAGCGGCTAGCACAGATACGCAGTATTTT. This translates into CASGGLAASTDTQYF.